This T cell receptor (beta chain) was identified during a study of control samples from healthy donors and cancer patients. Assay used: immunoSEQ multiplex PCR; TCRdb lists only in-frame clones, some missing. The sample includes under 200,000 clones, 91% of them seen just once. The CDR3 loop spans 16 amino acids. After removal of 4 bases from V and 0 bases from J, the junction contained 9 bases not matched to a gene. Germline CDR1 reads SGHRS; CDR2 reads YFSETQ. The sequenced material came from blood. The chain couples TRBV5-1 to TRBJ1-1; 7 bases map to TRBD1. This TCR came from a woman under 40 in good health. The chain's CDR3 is CASSRQGMGMNTEAFF. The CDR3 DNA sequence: TGCGCCAGCAGCAGACAGGGTATGGGGATGAACACTGAAGCTTTCTTT.